Reported below is one T cell receptor beta chain. The target antigen is unknown. Isolation of the CD4+ and CD8+ populations was accomplished via positive magnetic bead selection, with purity assessed by flow cytometry. Methods used by the authors: Of patient CD8+ clones exceeding 1%, few matched published virus-specific TCRB sequences. Repertoires were generated with immunoSEQ multiplex PCR, while TCRdb's copy carries only in-frame clones and drops some. That table supplies the V and J calls and clone size; D and trimming were determined from the DNA. The table shows 13,000 or so clones, with roughly 72% occurring only once. The CDR3 is 14 amino acids. With 5 bases removed from V and 7 bases from J, the gap between germline ends came to 17 bases. Germline values: CDR1 MNHEY, CDR2 SMNVEV (reference sequence). These data belong to a study of somatic mutations in cytotoxic T cells in rheumatoid arthritis.

Study-wide points: Compared with age-matched healthy controls, rheumatoid arthritis patients did not differ significantly in CD8+ T-cell clonality. The study found that the largest CD8+ clone exceeded 20% of CD8+ cells in about an eighth of the roughly 65 patients.

The sequencing input was CD8+ T cells sorted from blood. This receptor was identified in an adult with rheumatoid arthritis. The chain uses TRBV27 and TRBJ1-2, with D maybe TRBD1 (6 bases). The CDR3 region is CASSPNLGGFGYTF. The CDR3 DNA sequence: TGTGCCAGCAGTCCCAATTTAGGGGGATTTGGCTACACCTTC.